Below, one T cell receptor (beta chain) is given with its context. The target antigen is unknown. The data were obtained in a study of T cell responses to AZD1222 COVID-19 vaccine. About the study: Second-dose intervals of approximately 4 or approximately 12 weeks were pooled. The study, taken as a whole, reports: Spike-specific TCR breadth and depth were elevated following two AZD1222 doses. Vaccine-associated CD4 TCRs spanned spike, dominant at 160-218 and 743-854. Repertoires were sampled only after the peak T cell response.

V was clipped by 3 bases and J by 4 bases; unmatched bases: 9. The CDR3 runs 16 residues. Germline V CDR1 and CDR2: ENHRY, SYGVKD. This table comes from immunoSEQ multiplex PCR, and its TCRdb copy is limited to in-frame clones, with some not included. The sample includes around 130,000 clones, roughly 93% of them seen just once. The chain couples TRBV10-3 to TRBJ2-5; 9 positions match TRBD2. The sample was peripheral blood, taken on day 0 of AZD1222 vaccination. This sequence originates from an adult in good health. DNA of the CDR3: TGTGCCATCAGTGACACCCTAGCGGGGTCAGGAGAGACCCAGTACTTC. Its translation: CAISDTLAGSGETQYF.